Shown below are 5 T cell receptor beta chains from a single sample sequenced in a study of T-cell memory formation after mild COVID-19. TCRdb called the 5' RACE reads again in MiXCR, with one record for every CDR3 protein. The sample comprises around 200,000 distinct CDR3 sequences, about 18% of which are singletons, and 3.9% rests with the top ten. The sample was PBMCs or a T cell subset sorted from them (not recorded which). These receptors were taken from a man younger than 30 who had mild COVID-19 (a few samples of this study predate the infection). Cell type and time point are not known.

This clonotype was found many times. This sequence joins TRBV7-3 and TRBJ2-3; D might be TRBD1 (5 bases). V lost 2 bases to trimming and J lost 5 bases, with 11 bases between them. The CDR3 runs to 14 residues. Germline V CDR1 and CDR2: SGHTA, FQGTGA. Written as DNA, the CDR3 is TGTGCCAGCAGCTTAGTAGGGGTCCGAGATACGCAGTATTTT. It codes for CASSLVGVRDTQYF. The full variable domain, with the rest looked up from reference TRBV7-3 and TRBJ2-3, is GAGVSQTPSNKVTEKGKYVELRCDPISGHTALYWYRQSLGQGPEFLIYFQGTGAADDSGLPNDRFFAVRPEGSVSTLKIQRTERGDSAVYLCASSLVGVRDTQYFGPGTRLTVL.

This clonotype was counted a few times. The CDR3 DNA sequence: TGTGCCAGCAGCGGACAGGGCAATCAGCCCCAGCATTTT. This sequence encodes CASSGQGNQPQHF. The genes are TRBV7-2 and TRBJ1-5; TRBD1 aligns across 7 bases. The ends lost 5 bases at V and 2 bases at J; junction bases unmatched: 0. This CDR3 spans 13 amino acids. The germline V gene has CDR1 SGHTA and CDR2 FQGNSA.

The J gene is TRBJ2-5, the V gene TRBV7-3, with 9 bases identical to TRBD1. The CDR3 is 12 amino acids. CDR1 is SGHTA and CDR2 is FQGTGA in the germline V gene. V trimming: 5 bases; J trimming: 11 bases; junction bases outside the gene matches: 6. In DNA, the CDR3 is TGTGCCAGCAGCCCGACAGGGGGGATTCAGTACTTC. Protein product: CASSPTGGIQYF.

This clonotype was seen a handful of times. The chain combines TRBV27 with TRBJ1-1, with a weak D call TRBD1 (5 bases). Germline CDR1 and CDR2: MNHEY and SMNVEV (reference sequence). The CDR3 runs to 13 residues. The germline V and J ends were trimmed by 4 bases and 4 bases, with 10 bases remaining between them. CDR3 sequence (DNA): TGTGCCAGCAGTTCGAGTGGGGGCACTGAAGCTTTCTTT. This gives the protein CASSSSGGTEAFF.

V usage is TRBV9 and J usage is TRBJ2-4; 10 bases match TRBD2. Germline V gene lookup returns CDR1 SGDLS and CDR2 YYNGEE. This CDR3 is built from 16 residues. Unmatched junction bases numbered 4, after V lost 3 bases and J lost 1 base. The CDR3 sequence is CASSESGGAAKNIQYF. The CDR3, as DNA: TGTGCCAGCAGCGAGAGCGGGGGGGCGGCCAAAAACATTCAGTACTTC.